Presented here are 24 T cell receptor beta chains from one specimen sequenced in a study of CD8 T cells in ankylosing spondylitis. Which antigens these TCRs recognize remains unknown. Via MiXCR, TCRdb re-called the 5' RACE reads, giving one row per CDR3 protein. The profile shows approximately 520,000 distinct CDR3 sequences, roughly 5.2% of them singletons. Notes on the study in general: Made up of roughly 8 highly homologous variants, a TCR beta motif appeared characteristic of ankylosing spondylitis blood.

Sample: blood, either unsorted or a sorted T cell fraction (not recorded which). All receptors derive from a male donor with ankylosing spondylitis.

There are many counts of this clonotype. CDR3 bases: TGTGCCAGCAGTTTATTTCAGGGGGGAGGGGGTTACAATGAGCAGTTCTTC. Protein: CASSLFQGGGGYNEQFF. This chain uses TRBV28 with TRBJ2-1, with D perhaps given as TRBD1 or TRBD2 (7 bases each). The V and J ends lost 1 base and 4 bases respectively, with 17 bases between them. Germline assignment: CDR1 MDHEN and CDR2 SYDVKM. The CDR3 extends over 17 amino acids.

This clonotype came up many times. The V call is TRBV25-1, the J call TRBJ2-4, with D tentatively TRBD1 or TRBD2 (6 bases each). Trimming removed 6 bases at V and 2 bases at J, with 20 bases between. There are 17 residues in the CDR3. Germline V gene data show CDR1 as MGHDK and CDR2 as SYGVNS. The CDR3 loop reads CASSPEGGEGTKNIQYF. The CDR3 nucleotides are TGTGCCAGCAGCCCTGAGGGGGGAGAGGGAACCAAAAACATTCAGTACTTC.

This clonotype was seen many times. This sequence joins TRBV5-1 and TRBJ2-7; either TRBD1 or TRBD2 may fit D (6 bases each). Germline loops: CDR1 SGHRS, CDR2 YFSETQ. The CDR3 spans 15 residues. Trimming left V 0 bases short and J 3 bases short, with 13 bases between. CDR3 DNA: TGCGCCAGCAGCTTGGCCGCCAGGGGAGGCTACGAGCAGTACTTC. Translating gives CASSLAARGGYEQYF.

The chain employs TRBV20-1 and TRBJ2-3, with 8 bases matching TRBD2. After removal of 0 bases from V and 2 bases from J, the junction contained 7 bases not matched to a gene. Germline V gene sequence: CDR1 DFQATT, CDR2 SNEGSKA (reference sequence). The CDR3 runs to 16 residues. CDR3 protein: CSARDQAGGTTDTQYF. Here the CDR3 DNA reads TGCAGTGCTAGAGATCAGGCGGGGGGAACCACAGATACGCAGTATTTT.

This clonotype has a count of ten or more. The chain carries TRBV7-2 and TRBJ1-6; 7 bases match TRBD1. Per germline, CDR1 SGHTA and CDR2 FQGNSA. V lost 6 bases, J lost 4 bases, and 9 bases stayed unmatched. CDR3 length: 16 residues. CDR3 loop: CASRRTGTAYNSPLHF. CDR3 DNA sequence: TGTGCCAGCAGACGTACCGGGACAGCGTATAATTCACCCCTCCACTTT.

This clonotype showed up many times. The chain uses TRBV6-5 and TRBJ1-1, with 7 bases matching TRBD1. The V and J ends lost 2 bases and 5 bases, in that order; junction bases with no gene match: 5. Germline loops: CDR1 MNHEY, CDR2 SVGAGI. This CDR3 contains 14 residues. The CDR3 is CASSYLTGTTEAFF. CDR3 nucleotide sequence: TGTGCCAGCAGTTACCTGACAGGGACAACTGAAGCTTTCTTT.

The chain joins TRBV5-1 to TRBJ1-4; no clear D gene. Germline CDR1 reads SGHRS; CDR2 reads YFSETQ. V was cut by 0 bases and J by 1 base, with 7 bases left in between. The CDR3 spans 15 residues. CDR3 DNA: TGCGCCAGCAGCTTGGGAACGGTAACTAATGAAAAACTGTTTTTT. Its translation is CASSLGTVTNEKLFF.

The chain recombines TRBV7-9 with TRBJ2-7, with 8 nucleotides matching TRBD1. The CDR3 covers 14 residues. With V trimmed by 5 bases and J by 7 bases, 10 bases remained unmatched. Germline V CDR1 and CDR2: SEHNR, FQNEAQ (reference sequence). In nucleotides, the CDR3 is TGTGCCAGCAGCCTAATGGACAGGGTGAGTGAGCAGTACTTC. It is translated as CASSLMDRVSEQYF.

J is TRBJ1-1 and V is TRBV10-3; D is unresolved. Trimming left V 8 bases short and J 3 bases short, with 25 bases between. Germline assignment: CDR1 ENHRY and CDR2 SYGVKD. CDR3 length: 17 residues. The CDR3 DNA reads as TGTGCCATCGATTATTTTCAGGCAGACCAATCGTACACTGAAGCTTTCTTT. Translation gives CAIDYFQADQSYTEAFF.

With respect to this clonotype: A read error is possible here, since a much larger clone lies one base away. This rearrangement joins TRBV5-1 to TRBJ2-1; D perhaps matches TRBD1 (6 bases). The V gene's germline CDR1 is SGHRS and CDR2 YFSETQ. V was pared by 3 bases and J by 0 bases, with 10 bases between. There are 15 residues in the CDR3. The CDR3, as DNA: TGCGCCAGCAGCTCAGACAGGCTCTCCTACAATGAGCAGTTCTTC. The encoded protein is CASSSDRLSYNEQFF.

This clonotype occurred many times. This chain uses TRBV20-1 with TRBJ2-7, with D possibly called TRBD1 or TRBD2 (5 bases each). The CDR3 loop spans 13 amino acids. Trimming took off 3 bases at V and 9 bases at J, with 18 bases between the two ends. CDR1 and CDR2 (germline): DFQATT, SNEGSKA (reference sequence). CDR3 coding DNA: TGCAGTGCTAGTCAACCGCTAGGGGACGGGCAGTACTTC. The encoded protein is CSASQPLGDGQYF.

The chain couples TRBV4-3 to TRBJ2-7, with D unresolved. The ends were cut back, 3 bases at V and 0 bases at J, with 18 bases in the middle. Germline assignment: CDR1 LGHNA and CDR2 YSLEER. CDR3 length: 17 amino acids. The CDR3 DNA is TGCGCCAGCAGCCAGTTATTACAGCCACTTAGCTCCTACGAGCAGTACTTC. The encoded protein is CASSQLLQPLSSYEQYF.

The genes are TRBV28 and TRBJ1-5; D is ambiguous. The germline V gene has CDR1 MDHEN and CDR2 SYDVKM. V lost 2 bases and J lost 5, with 13 bases in between. This CDR3 is 15 amino acids long. In DNA form, the CDR3 reads TGTGCCAGCAGTTTAGCAAGCTTAAACCATCAGCCCCAGCATTTT. It is translated as CASSLASLNHQPQHF.

This clonotype was seen many times. The V gene is TRBV20-1, the J gene TRBJ1-1, with D possibly being TRBD1 (5 bases). The CDR3 is 13 amino acids. Trimming took off 3 bases at V and 4 bases at J, with 12 bases between the two ends. Germline V lookup: CDR1 DFQATT, CDR2 SNEGSKA (reference sequence). The CDR3 is CSASRERGTEAFF. CDR3 DNA sequence: TGCAGTGCTAGCAGAGAGAGGGGCACTGAAGCTTTCTTT.

The table lists this clonotype with a few counts. The J gene is TRBJ2-7, the V gene TRBV12-5; tentatively, D is TRBD1 (5 bases). Germline-derived CDR1 and CDR2 are LGHNT and FRNRAP. With 6 bases removed from V and 2 bases from J, the gap between germline ends came to 11 bases. The CDR3 totals 13 residues. The CDR3, as DNA: TGTGCTAGTGGGTTCGACAGTGCCTACGAGCAGTACTTC. It encodes CASGFDSAYEQYF.

This clonotype has only a few counts. This chain connects TRBV7-2 to TRBJ2-5; D is possibly TRBD1 (6 bases). V gave up 5 bases and J gave up 2 bases, with 15 bases separating them. In germline, CDR1 is SGHTA, CDR2 FQGNSA. The CDR3 totals 15 residues. CDR3 nucleotide sequence: TGTGCCAGCAGCACTTATCTCGGACAGCAAGAGACCCAGTACTTC. Protein product: CASSTYLGQQETQYF.

This clonotype was counted ten times or more. This rearrangement joins TRBV4-2 to TRBJ1-6, with no clear D. The CDR3 covers 14 residues. Trimming pared 0 bases from V and 7 bases from J, leaving 7 bases between. Per the germline V gene, CDR1 is LGHNA and CDR2 is YNFKEQ. This CDR3 reads CASSQDGENSPLHF. The CDR3 coding sequence is TGTGCCAGCAGCCAAGATGGGGAGAATTCACCCCTCCACTTT.

This clonotype was detected many times. V gene TRBV20-1 combines with J gene TRBJ2-3; D is perhaps TRBD1 (6 bases). V was pared by 6 bases and J by 7 bases, with 14 bases between. The CDR3 length is 12 residues. Germline CDR1 is DFQATT and CDR2 is SNEGSKA (reference sequence). This CDR3 is CSARSRGYTQYF. The DNA for the CDR3 is TGCAGTGCAAGATCTAGGGGGTATACGCAGTATTTT.

The J gene is TRBJ2-3, the V gene TRBV4-3; TRBD1 aligns across 7 bases. V shed 4 bases, J shed 0 bases, and the junction held 4 bases outside the gene matches. The germline CDR1 and CDR2 sequences are LGHNA and YSLEER. This CDR3 has 15 residues. CDR3 sequence: CASSRRDSSTDTQYF. The DNA for the CDR3 is TGCGCCAGCAGCCGCAGGGACAGTAGCACAGATACGCAGTATTTT.

This clonotype was seen at least ten times. This chain links TRBV29-1 with TRBJ2-1; D perhaps matches TRBD1 (7 bases). Trimming left V 6 bases short and J 13 bases short, with 25 bases between. Germline values: CDR1 SQVTM, CDR2 ANQGSEA. This CDR3 region has 14 residues. The CDR3 is CSVVADRNVGSQFF. CDR3 bases: TGCAGCGTGGTAGCGGACAGGAATGTCGGTAGTCAGTTCTTC.

This clonotype appeared many times. The chain has TRBV15 and TRBJ1-2; possibly TRBD1 for D (6 bases). The CDR3 has 16 amino acids. Deletions cut 2 bases from V and 6 bases from J, with 19 bases between. Germline V gene data show CDR1 as LNHNV and CDR2 as YYDKDF (reference sequence). CDR3 nucleotide sequence: TGTGCCACCAGCAGACTTAAGGGGGACACTCCCCATGGCTACACCTTC. Translated, it gives CATSRLKGDTPHGYTF.

This clonotype was recorded at least ten times. This chain links TRBV7-2 with TRBJ2-7; the D gene could be TRBD1 or TRBD2 (5 bases each). V lost 1 base and J lost 3, with 10 bases in between. The CDR3 is 14 amino acids. In germline, CDR1 is SGHTA, CDR2 FQGNSA. CDR3 loop: CASSLVVGDYEQYF. The CDR3 DNA sequence: TGTGCCAGCAGCTTAGTTGTGGGGGACTACGAGCAGTACTTC.

This clonotype was counted ten times or more. This chain connects TRBV5-5 to TRBJ1-1; D is undetermined. The CDR3 runs to 14 residues. The V end lost 0 bases, the J end lost 0 bases, and 6 bases lay between the germline ends. Germline V CDR1 and CDR2: SGHKS, YYEKEE (reference sequence). CDR3 sequence (DNA): TGTGCCAGCAGCTTGGGTCTGTTGAACACTGAAGCTTTCTTT. As protein: CASSLGLLNTEAFF.

This clonotype was observed at least ten times. For the CDR3, the DNA is TGCGCCAGCAGCCTGCCGGACAGGGCGCGCACTGAAGCTTTCTTT. It specifies CASSLPDRARTEAFF. The rearrangement links TRBV5-1 to TRBJ1-1; 8 positions agree with TRBD1. This CDR3 has 15 residues. Germline CDR1 and CDR2: SGHRS and YFSETQ. J was trimmed by 4 bases and V by 4 bases; bases with no gene match: 9.